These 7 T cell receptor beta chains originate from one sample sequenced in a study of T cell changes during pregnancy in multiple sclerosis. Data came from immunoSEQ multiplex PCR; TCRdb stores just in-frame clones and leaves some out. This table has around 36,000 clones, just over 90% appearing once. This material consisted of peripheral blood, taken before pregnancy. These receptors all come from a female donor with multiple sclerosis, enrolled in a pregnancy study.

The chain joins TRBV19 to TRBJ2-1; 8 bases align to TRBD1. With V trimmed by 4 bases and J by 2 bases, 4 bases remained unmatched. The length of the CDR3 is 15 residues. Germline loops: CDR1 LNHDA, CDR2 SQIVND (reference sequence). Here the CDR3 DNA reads TGTGCCAGTAGTAGGGACAGGCCTACCTACAATGAGCAGTTCTTC. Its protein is CASSRDRPTYNEQFF.

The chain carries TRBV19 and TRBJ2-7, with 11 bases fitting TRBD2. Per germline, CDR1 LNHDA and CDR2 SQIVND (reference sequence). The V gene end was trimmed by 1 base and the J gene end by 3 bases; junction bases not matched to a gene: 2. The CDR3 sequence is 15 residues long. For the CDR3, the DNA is TGTGCCAGTAGTATAGGACTAGCGGGATACTACGAGCAGTACTTC. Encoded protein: CASSIGLAGYYEQYF.

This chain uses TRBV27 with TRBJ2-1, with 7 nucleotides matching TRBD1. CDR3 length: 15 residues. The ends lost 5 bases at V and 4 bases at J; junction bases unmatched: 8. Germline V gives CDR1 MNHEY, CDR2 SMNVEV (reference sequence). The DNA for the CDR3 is TGTGCCAGCAGTCTCCTTGGGGACAGATACAATGAGCAGTTCTTC. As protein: CASSLLGDRYNEQFF.

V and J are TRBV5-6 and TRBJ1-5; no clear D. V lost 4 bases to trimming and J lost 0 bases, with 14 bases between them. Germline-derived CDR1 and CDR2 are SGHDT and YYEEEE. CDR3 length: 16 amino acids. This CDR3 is CASSRQREYSNQPQHF. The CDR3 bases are TGTGCCAGCAGCAGGCAAAGGGAGTATAGCAATCAGCCCCAGCATTTT.

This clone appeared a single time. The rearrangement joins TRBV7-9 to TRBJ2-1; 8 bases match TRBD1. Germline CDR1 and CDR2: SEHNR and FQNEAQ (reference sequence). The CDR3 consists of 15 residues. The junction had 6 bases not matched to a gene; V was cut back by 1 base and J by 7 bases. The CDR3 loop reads CASSLGGQGRNEQFF. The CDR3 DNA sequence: TGTGCCAGCAGCTTAGGAGGACAGGGTCGAAATGAGCAGTTCTTC. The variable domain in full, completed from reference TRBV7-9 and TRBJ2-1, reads DTGVSQNPRHKITKRGQNVTFRCDPISEHNRLYWYRQTLGQGPEFLTYFQNEAQLEKSRLLSDRFSAERPKGSFSTLEIQRTEQGDSAMYLCASSLGGQGRNEQFFGPGTRLTVL.

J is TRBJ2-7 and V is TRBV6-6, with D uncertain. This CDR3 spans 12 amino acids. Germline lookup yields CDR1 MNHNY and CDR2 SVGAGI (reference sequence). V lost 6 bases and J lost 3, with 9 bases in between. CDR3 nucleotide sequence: TGTGCCAGCAGCAATACAGACTACGAGCAGTACTTC. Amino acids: CASSNTDYEQYF.

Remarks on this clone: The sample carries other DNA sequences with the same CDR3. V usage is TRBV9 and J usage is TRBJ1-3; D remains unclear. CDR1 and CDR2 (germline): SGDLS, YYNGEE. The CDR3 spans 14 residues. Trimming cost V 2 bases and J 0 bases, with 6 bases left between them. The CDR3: CASSVDSSGNTIYF. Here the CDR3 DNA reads TGTGCCAGCAGCGTGGACTCCTCTGGAAACACCATATATTTT.